Listed below are T cell receptor beta chains from one sample, sequenced in a study of cytomegalovirus exposure and HLA in healthy donors. Using immunoSEQ multiplex PCR, the repertoire was profiled, and TCRdb retains in-frame clones only, with some absent. The data show approximately 270,000 clones, almost 90% seen once. The sample consisted of PBMCs. The receptor source for this set is a woman aged 18-29 years in good health and CMV-seronegative. Each CDR3 is given with its conserved first and last residue. The order of the fields is J gene, clone size, D gene, V gene, CDR3 protein, CDR3 DNA. D genes are given only for firm matches. The size field is filled for only some rows; it gives once, few, many or a size class.

J: TRBJ2-5; size: .; D: TRBD2; V: TRBV5-1; CDR3: CASSLGLAGAYNQETQYF; DNA: TGCGCCAGCAGCTTGGGACTAGCGGGGGCCTACAACCAAGAGACCCAGTACTTC
J: TRBJ2-3; size: once; D: TRBD2; V: TRBV5-1; CDR3: CASSLVLAGTDTQYF; DNA: TGCGCCAGCAGCTTGGTCCTAGCGGGCACAGATACGCAGTATTTT
J: TRBJ2-1; size: .; D: .; V: TRBV6-5; CDR3: CASSSGRGAYNEQFF; DNA: TGTGCCAGCAGCTCAGGCAGGGGGGCCTACAATGAGCAGTTCTTC
J: TRBJ2-5; size: .; D: TRBD2; V: TRBV29-1; CDR3: CSVELASGGGETQYF; DNA: TGCAGCGTTGAATTGGCTAGCGGGGGCGGGGAGACCCAGTACTTC
J: TRBJ2-3; size: .; D: .; V: TRBV10-1; CDR3: CASSDLETDTQYF; DNA: TGCGCCAGCAGTGACCTAGAAACAGATACGCAGTATTTT
J: TRBJ2-7; size: once; D: TRBD2; V: TRBV7-2; CDR3: CASSSRTSGGSYEQYF; DNA: TGTGCCAGCAGCTCCAGGACTAGCGGGGGGTCCTACGAGCAGTACTTC
J: TRBJ1-2; size: .; D: .; V: TRBV30; CDR3: CAWSVQSYGYTF; DNA: TGTGCCTGGAGTGTACAGTCCTATGGCTACACCTTC
J: TRBJ1-2; size: .; D: .; V: TRBV5-1; CDR3: CASSLARAGDPYGYTF; DNA: TGCGCCAGCAGCTTGGCCAGGGCAGGGGACCCCTATGGCTACACCTTC
J: TRBJ2-3; size: .; D: .; V: TRBV10-2; CDR3: CASSESRREGDTQYF; DNA: TGCGCCAGCAGTGAGTCGAGACGGGAAGGGGATACGCAGTATTTT
J: TRBJ2-2; size: .; D: .; V: TRBV28; CDR3: CASFSPLNTGELFF; DNA: TGTGCCAGCTTCAGTCCTTTGAACACCGGGGAGCTGTTTTTT
J: TRBJ2-7; size: .; D: TRBD2; V: TRBV5-4; CDR3: CASSGGLAGAYEQYF; DNA: TGTGCCAGCAGCGGGGGACTAGCGGGGGCCTACGAGCAGTACTTC
J: TRBJ2-5; size: .; D: .; V: TRBV11-2; CDR3: CASSPRAVLGETQYF; DNA: TGTGCCAGCAGCCCGCGCGCCGTCCTCGGAGAGACCCAGTACTTC
J: TRBJ2-2; size: once; D: .; V: TRBV5-5; CDR3: CASSLLGGQGGELFF; DNA: TGTGCCAGCAGCTTGCTGGGGGGGCAGGGCGGGGAGCTGTTTTTT
J: TRBJ2-2; size: once; D: TRBD1; V: TRBV10-1; CDR3: CASSESRTGFRTGELFF; DNA: TGCGCCAGCAGTGAGTCTCGGACAGGGTTTCGGACCGGGGAGCTGTTTTTT
J: TRBJ1-2; size: .; D: .; V: TRBV27; CDR3: CASRPRQEYDYYGYTF; DNA: TGTGCCAGCAGGCCACGACAGGAGTATGACTACTATGGCTACACCTTC
J: TRBJ2-3; size: .; D: .; V: TRBV19; CDR3: CASSNRRGVTDTQYF; DNA: TGTGCCAGTAGCAATCGGCGGGGAGTCACAGATACGCAGTATTTT
J: TRBJ1-6; size: .; D: .; V: TRBV27; CDR3: CASSLSLNSPLHF; DNA: TGTGCCAGCAGTTTATCTCTCAATTCACCCCTCCACTTT
J: TRBJ2-1; size: .; D: TRBD2; V: TRBV6-5; CDR3: CASSYYGTSSYNEQFF; DNA: TGTGCCAGCAGTTACTATGGGACTAGCTCCTACAATGAGCAGTTCTTC
J: TRBJ1-5; size: .; D: .; V: TRBV28; CDR3: CASSLGERGSNQPQHF; DNA: TGTGCCAGCAGTTTAGGGGAACGGGGGAGCAATCAGCCCCAGCATTTT
J: TRBJ1-4; size: .; D: TRBD1; V: TRBV27; CDR3: CASSNGQGTEKLFF; DNA: TGTGCCAGCAGCAACGGACAGGGGACGGAAAAACTGTTTTTT
J: TRBJ1-1; size: .; D: .; V: TRBV18; CDR3: CASSPSGHPNTEAFF; DNA: TGTGCCAGCTCACCATCGGGACACCCGAACACTGAAGCTTTCTTT
J: TRBJ1-1; size: .; D: .; V: TRBV18; CDR3: CASSPLEGKGTEAFF; DNA: TGTGCCAGCTCACCACTGGAGGGGAAGGGCACTGAAGCTTTCTTT
J: TRBJ1-3; size: .; D: .; V: TRBV18; CDR3: CASSTLGGSYESGNTIYF; DNA: TGTGCCAGCTCAACCCTCGGCGGCAGTTACGAATCTGGAAACACCATATATTTT
J: TRBJ2-1; size: .; D: .; V: TRBV5-6; CDR3: CASSFSGSSYNEQFF; DNA: TGTGCCAGCAGCTTTAGCGGTAGCTCCTACAATGAGCAGTTCTTC
J: TRBJ2-1; size: .; D: TRBD2; V: TRBV10-3; CDR3: CAITLQGLAESSYNEQFF; DNA: TGTGCCATCACCCTCCAGGGACTAGCGGAGTCTTCCTACAATGAGCAGTTCTTC
J: TRBJ2-2; size: .; D: .; V: TRBV11-2; CDR3: CAILGANTGELFF; DNA: TGTGCCATCCTCGGGGCGAACACCGGGGAGCTGTTTTTT
J: TRBJ2-1; size: .; D: .; V: TRBV7-9; CDR3: CASSSLGSEQFF; DNA: TGTGCCAGCAGCTCACTCGGGAGTGAGCAGTTCTTC
J: TRBJ2-2; size: .; D: TRBD2; V: TRBV5-1; CDR3: CASSFLSSGPYTGELFF; DNA: TGCGCCAGCAGCTTTTTATCTAGCGGGCCTTACACCGGGGAGCTGTTTTTT
J: TRBJ2-7; size: few; D: .; V: TRBV7-9; CDR3: CASSLAGLYEQYF; DNA: TGTGCCAGCAGCTTAGCCGGTCTCTACGAGCAGTACTTC
J: TRBJ1-2; size: .; D: .; V: TRBV28; CDR3: CASSTPAGLNYGYTF; DNA: TGTGCCAGCAGTACTCCGGCGGGGCTTAACTATGGCTACACCTTC
J: TRBJ1-1; size: .; D: .; V: TRBV27; CDR3: CASSLGGKVAEAFF; DNA: TGTGCCAGCAGTTTAGGGGGCAAGGTGGCTGAAGCTTTCTTT
J: TRBJ1-2; size: once; D: TRBD1; V: TRBV28; CDR3: CASSPSWDRGQDNYGYTF; DNA: TGTGCCAGCAGTCCGTCGTGGGACAGGGGGCAAGATAACTATGGCTACACCTTC